A single sample is the source of the 5 T cell receptor beta chains below, sequenced in a study of post-analysis software for immune sequencing data. Study-level results: TRBV segments more frequent in patients than in controls numbered five and included TRBV5-6, TRBV5-1 and TRBV20-1.

Unique molecular identifiers tagged the TCR beta cDNA libraries. TCRdb used MiXCR to reprocess the PCR reads, holding one entry per CDR3 protein. The sample comprises 400,000 to 500,000 distinct CDR3 sequences, approximately 39% of which are singletons, and about 8% rests with the top ten. Which antigens these TCRs recognize remains unknown. Sequenced sample: blood. These receptors were obtained from a girl aged 2-9 years with multiple sclerosis.

This rearrangement joins TRBV6-5 to TRBJ2-1; 10 nucleotides align to TRBD1. TRBJ2-7 explains the end of the DNA better; the J call may be wrong. Germline-derived CDR1 and CDR2 are MNHEY and SVGAGI. CDR3 length: 15 amino acids. The CDR3, as DNA: TGTGCCAGCAGCAGCCCGGGACAGGGGCTCTACGAGCAGTACTTC. It codes for CASSSPGQGLYEQYF.

This clonotype has only a few counts. The rearrangement links TRBV12-3 or TRBV12-4 to TRBJ2-5, with 8 bases identical to TRBD1. The CDR3 loop spans 15 amino acids. V lost 3 bases and J lost 0; bases outside the gene matches: 3. CDR3 in amino acids: CASSFTGGNQETQYF. The CDR3 DNA is TGTGCCAGCAGTTTCACAGGGGGTAACCAAGAGACCCAGTACTTC.

This clonotype was seen a few times. The chain employs TRBV29-1 and TRBJ2-7; D unclear. Germline CDR1 SQVTM, CDR2 ANQGSEA. V lost 4 bases to trimming and J lost 6 bases, with 22 bases between them. This CDR3 has 15 amino acids. The CDR3 spells CSVVLTDIGEAEQYF. In DNA, the CDR3 is TGCAGCGTTGTGCTAACAGATATTGGAGAGGCCGAGCAGTACTTC.

This clonotype was counted only a few times. The V and J genes are TRBV6-6 and TRBJ1-5; 9 bases line up with TRBD1. The CDR3 is made up of 14 amino acids. The germline gives CDR1 MNHNY, CDR2 SVGAGI (reference sequence). Trimming at V came to 1 base and at J to 6 bases, leaving 1 base not matched to a gene. The CDR3 sequence: CASSYWDRAQPQHF. The CDR3, as DNA: TGTGCCAGCAGTTACTGGGACAGGGCTCAGCCCCAGCATTTT.

This clonotype was found a few times. The V and J genes are TRBV20-1 and TRBJ2-7; D is tentatively TRBD1 or TRBD2 (5 bases each). Germline values: CDR1 DFQATT, CDR2 SNEGSKA (reference sequence). V lost 6 bases and J 3 bases, leaving 12 bases between the germline ends. This CDR3 is 12 amino acids long. Here the CDR3 reads CSATRDGYEQYF. The CDR3 DNA follows: TGCAGTGCCACAAGGGACGGCTACGAGCAGTACTTC.